This is a list of T cell receptor beta chains from one sample in a study of graft-versus-host responses after intestinal transplantation. Assay: immunoSEQ multiplex PCR; the TCRdb copy retains only in-frame clones and omits some. The sample lists approximately 130,000 clones; around 90% were seen once. What these receptors recognize is not known. Source: unstimulated CD4+ T cells sorted from spleen or lymph node cells, taken before intestinal transplant. These receptors originate from a human donor who received an intestinal transplant. Each CDR3 is given with its conserved first and last residue. The order of the fields is D gene, V gene, J gene, clone size, CDR3 protein, CDR3 DNA. A D gene is named only where the DNA matches it firmly. Where a row states a size, it is once, few, many or the class of an expanded clone; other rows omit it.

TRBD1,TRBV11-2,TRBJ1-2,-,CASSLQGQGGGYTF,TGTGCCAGCAGCTTACAGGGGCAGGGGGGTGGCTACACCTTC
-,TRBV14,TRBJ1-1,-,CASSDTANTEAFF,TGTGCCAGCAGCGACACAGCTAACACTGAAGCTTTCTTT
TRBD2,TRBV9,TRBJ2-1,once,CASSATGTSFVEQFF,TGTGCCAGCAGCGCCACCGGGACTAGTTTTGTTGAGCAGTTCTTC
-,TRBV11-2,TRBJ2-7,-,CASSLGVGENYF,TGTGCCAGCAGCTTAGGAGTGGGGGAAAACTACTTC
-,TRBV6-5,TRBJ2-3,-,CASSYARRTDTQYF,TGTGCCAGCAGTTACGCCCGACGCACCGATACGCAGTATTTT
-,TRBV2,TRBJ1-2,-,CASSETGNYGYTF,TGTGCCAGCAGTGAGACGGGAAACTATGGCTACACCTTC
-,TRBV6-5,TRBJ1-5,once,CASSYSIRDQPQHF,TGTGCCAGCAGTTACTCGATAAGGGATCAGCCCCAGCATTTT
-,TRBV11-3,TRBJ1-3,-,CASTAAGNTIYF,TGTGCCAGCACCGCGGCAGGAAACACCATATATTTT
TRBD1,TRBV15,TRBJ1-2,-,CATSRDGQGVYGYTF,TGTGCCACCAGCAGGGACGGGCAGGGGGTATACGGCTACACCTTC
-,TRBV5-1,TRBJ1-2,-,CASSSGGAGYGYTF,TGCGCCAGCAGCTCCGGGGGAGCGGGCTATGGCTACACCTTC
TRBD1,TRBV5-6,TRBJ1-4,-,CASSPQPGQDNEKLFF,TGTGCCAGCAGCCCACAACCGGGACAGGATAATGAAAAACTGTTTTTT
-,TRBV10-1,TRBJ1-1,-,CASSAQSGNTEAFF,TGCGCCAGCAGTGCCCAGTCGGGCAACACTGAAGCTTTCTTT
-,TRBV5-1,TRBJ1-1,-,CASTLRGGGREDTEAFF,TGCGCCAGCACCCTCCGGGGCGGGGGGCGTGAGGACACTGAAGCTTTCTTT
TRBD1,TRBV9,TRBJ1-2,-,CASSARTGSTLYGYTF,TGTGCCAGCAGCGCCCGGACAGGGAGTACCCTCTATGGCTACACCTTC
-,TRBV15,TRBJ1-1,once,CATSKAGNTEAFF,TGTGCCACCAGCAAAGCGGGGAACACTGAAGCTTTCTTT
TRBD1,TRBV11-3,TRBJ1-1,-,CGRQGVGNTEAFF,TGTGGACGGCAGGGGGTAGGGAACACTGAAGCTTTCTTT
-,TRBV10-3,TRBJ1-2,-,CAISTAGTPYGYTF,TGTGCCATCAGTACGGCCGGGACACCCTATGGCTACACCTTC
TRBD1,TRBV7-9,TRBJ2-7,-,CASSALTGWDEQYF,TGTGCCAGCAGCGCGCTGACAGGGTGGGACGAGCAGTACTTC
TRBD2,TRBV27,TRBJ2-7,-,CASSPWGGGAHEQYF,TGTGCCAGCAGTCCATGGGGCGGGGGGGCCCACGAGCAGTACTTC
-,TRBV6-1,TRBJ2-3,-,CASSEGASPSTDTQYF,TGTGCCAGCAGTGAAGGGGCTAGCCCAAGCACAGATACGCAGTATTTT
-,TRBV5-1,TRBJ2-1,few,CASSLERADYNEQFF,TGCGCCAGCAGCTTGGAGAGGGCAGACTACAATGAGCAGTTCTTC
-,TRBV6-6,TRBJ2-1,-,CASSTPGPRDEQFF,TGTGCCAGCAGTACCCCGGGACCCAGGGATGAGCAGTTCTTC
-,TRBV19,TRBJ2-3,-,CASSIMSLPSDTQYF,TGTGCCAGTAGTATCATGAGCCTACCCTCAGATACGCAGTATTTT
TRBD1,TRBV13,TRBJ1-4,-,CASSVDREEKLFF,TGTGCCAGCAGCGTAGACAGGGAAGAAAAACTGTTTTTT
TRBD1,TRBV18,TRBJ2-5,-,CASSPPGTVQETQYF,TGTGCCAGCTCACCACCGGGGACAGTACAAGAGACCCAGTACTTC
-,TRBV5-6,TRBJ1-1,-,CASSLAGRGGEAFF,TGTGCCAGCAGCTTGGCCGGGCGGGGCGGTGAAGCTTTCTTT
-,TRBV30,TRBJ1-5,once,CAWSYGSGGAQPQHF,TGTGCCTGGAGTTACGGGTCCGGGGGAGCTCAGCCCCAGCATTTT
-,TRBV6-1,TRBJ1-2,-,CASTSGGARGYTF,TGTGCCAGCACCTCGGGTGGGGCGCGGGGCTACACCTTC